Following are 30 T cell receptor beta chains from one sample sequenced in a study of response to subunit inactivated influenza vaccine (dated by TCRdb to the late 2010s). Library creation used RT-PCR. Sequencing used an Illumina HiSeq 2500. In-frame beta chains were kept once TCRdb had trimmed the public reads at Q25 with fastp and called clones with MiXCR. A single entry per CDR3 protein holds the most common genes and DNA from its merged rows. This sample holds 430,000 or so distinct CDR3 sequences; about a tenth were observed only once. Jointly, the top ten make up 10% to 15% of the sample. Explained via the paper, the time point label denotes: 40 to 45 days after influenza vaccine administration. Sequences were derived from PBMCs from blood, sampled roughly 46 days after vaccination. These receptor sequences come from a man in his fifties or sixties who received an inactivated influenza vaccine. Donor details come from another sample of the same person, matched by shared clones.

This clonotype was found many times. The V and J genes are TRBV4-2 and TRBJ1-1; 7 nucleotides agree with TRBD1. Germline CDR1 LGHNA, CDR2 YNFKEQ. V was pared by 0 bases and J by 8 bases, with 9 bases of the junction left unmatched. There are 15 residues in the CDR3. The DNA for the CDR3 is TGTGCCAGCAGCCAAGATACGGACAGGTCCTGGGAAGCTTTCTTT. Amino acids: CASSQDTDRSWEAFF.

This clonotype showed up many times. The CDR3 spells CSASRHEQFF. CDR3 coding DNA: TGCAGTGCTAGCCGCCATGAGCAGTTCTTC. The chain combines TRBV20-1 with TRBJ2-1; D uncertain. Looked up from germline, CDR1 is DFQATT and CDR2 is SNEGSKA (reference sequence). This CDR3 has 10 residues. V lost 3 bases and J 8 bases, leaving 5 bases between the germline ends.

Many counts were recorded for this clonotype. This sequence joins TRBV12-3 or TRBV12-4 and TRBJ1-1, with unresolved D. The ends were cut back, 5 bases at V and 2 bases at J, with 9 bases in the middle. This CDR3 contains 13 residues. CDR3 in DNA: TGTGCCAGCAGTCCAATTTCTAACACTGAAGCTTTCTTT. As protein: CASSPISNTEAFF.

This clonotype appeared many times. The rearrangement uses TRBV30 and TRBJ2-7, with TRBD1 as a possible D gene (6 bases). Germline V gene sequence: CDR1 GTSNPN, CDR2 SVGIG (reference sequence). This CDR3 region has 14 residues. V was shortened by 0 bases and J by 5 bases, with 14 bases between the two germline ends. The CDR3 is CAWSVSRGINEQYF. The CDR3 DNA is TGTGCCTGGAGTGTAAGCAGGGGTATCAACGAGCAGTACTTC.

In its sample, this clonotype was seen a few times. The chain combines TRBV29-1 with TRBJ2-5; TRBD1 matches at 12 bases. CDR1 SQVTM and CDR2 ANQGSEA come from the germline V gene. The CDR3 has 14 residues. J lost 5 bases, V lost 2 bases, and 3 bases had no gene match. In nucleotides, the CDR3 is TGCAGCGTTGAAAGGGACAGGGGGCCGGAGACCCAGTACTTC. The encoded protein is CSVERDRGPETQYF.

The chain has TRBV7-9 and TRBJ2-7, with 13 bases identical to TRBD2. V shed 4 bases, J shed 4 bases, and the junction held 4 bases outside the gene matches. The CDR3 has 15 residues. Germline loops: CDR1 SEHNR, CDR2 FQNEAQ (reference sequence). CDR3: CASSYRLAGGYEQYF. The DNA for the CDR3 is TGTGCCAGCAGCTACCGACTAGCGGGAGGATACGAGCAGTACTTC.

Many counts were recorded for this clonotype. In DNA form, the CDR3 reads TGTGCCAGCAGTTACTCTGCATCGGGACTGGGGCAGTACTTC. This encodes CASSYSASGLGQYF. This chain joins TRBV6-5 and TRBJ2-7, with a tentative D call TRBD2 (6 bases). Trimming removed 0 bases at V and 9 bases at J, with 15 bases between. The CDR3 runs 14 residues. CDR1 is MNHEY and CDR2 is SVGAGI in the germline V gene.

This clonotype has at least ten counts. In DNA form, the CDR3 reads TGCGCCAGCAGGCTAGCAGGCACAGATACGCAGTATTTT. Its protein product is CASRLAGTDTQYF. V is TRBV10-2 and J is TRBJ2-3; D is perhaps TRBD2 (5 bases). There are 13 residues in the CDR3. V lost 6 bases to trimming and J lost 1 base, with 8 bases between them. Germline CDR1 WSHSY, CDR2 SAAADI.

With regard to this clonotype: A much larger clone differs from this one at a single base, so this may be a read error. The CDR3 does not end in the conserved phenylalanine or tryptophan, so this is likely a read error. The rearrangement links TRBV29-1 to TRBJ2-1; no clear D. The CDR3 consists of 10 residues. CDR1 SQVTM and CDR2 ANQGSEA come from the germline V gene. V lost 8 bases and J 5 bases, leaving 7 bases between the germline ends. CDR3 in amino acids: CSIGDNEQFY. The CDR3 nucleotides read TGCAGCATAGGCGACAATGAGCAGTTCTAC.

The chain couples TRBV7-8 to TRBJ2-7; TRBD2 agrees at 13 bases. In germline, CDR1 is SGHVS, CDR2 FQNEAQ. The CDR3 length is 16 residues. Losses at the gene ends were 1 base for V and 4 bases for J; bases not matched to a gene: 4. The CDR3 DNA follows: TGTGCCAGCAGCTTAGGGACTAGCGGGAGCGTTTACGAGCAGTACTTC. Amino acid sequence: CASSLGTSGSVYEQYF.

This clonotype was found a few times. V usage is TRBV20-1 and J usage is TRBJ1-2; D not resolved. The CDR3 loop spans 14 amino acids. Trimming pared 6 bases from V and 3 bases from J, leaving 17 bases between. Germline V gives CDR1 DFQATT, CDR2 SNEGSKA (reference sequence). This CDR3 is CSAGISEGHYGYTF. Here the CDR3 DNA reads TGCAGTGCGGGGATCTCCGAAGGGCACTATGGCTACACCTTC.

This clonotype was counted between two and nine times. The chain recombines TRBV6-9 with TRBJ1-5; 7 bases line up with TRBD1. Germline CDR1 reads MNHGY; CDR2 reads SVAAGI. V lost 0 bases, J lost 5 bases, and 4 bases stayed unmatched. The CDR3 is 15 amino acids. The CDR3 is CASSYSGGSDQPQHF. The CDR3 nucleotides are TGTGCCAGCAGTTATTCAGGGGGCTCGGATCAGCCCCAGCATTTT.

A few counts support this clonotype. The chain recombines TRBV18 with TRBJ2-6; D remains ambiguous. Germline CDR1 is KGHSH and CDR2 is LQKENI. V was cut by 3 bases and J by 1 base, with 7 bases left in between. The CDR3 totals 15 residues. CDR3 loop: CASSPKQSGANVLTF. The CDR3 DNA follows: TGTGCCAGCTCACCTAAGCAATCTGGGGCCAACGTCCTGACTTTC. The full variable domain, rest sourced from reference TRBV18 and TRBJ2-6, is NAGVMQNPRHLVRRRGQEARLRCSPMKGHSHVYWYRQLPEEGLKFMVYLQKENIIDESGMPKERFSAEFPKEGPSILRIQQVVRGDSAAYFCASSPKQSGANVLTFGAGSRLTVL.

The chain recombines TRBV7-2 with TRBJ2-3; tentatively, D is TRBD2 (5 bases). V lost 0 bases and J 5 bases, leaving 12 bases between the germline ends. CDR3 length: 15 residues. CDR1 is SGHTA, CDR2 FQGNSA, per germline. For the CDR3, the DNA is TGTGCCAGCAGCTTAGCGGGAGTGAGTGGAGATACGCAGTATTTT. This sequence encodes CASSLAGVSGDTQYF.

The chain links TRBV2 to TRBJ1-4; the D gene is possibly TRBD1 (6 bases). The germline V gene has CDR1 SNHLY and CDR2 FYNNEI. The CDR3 is made up of 13 amino acids. V was shortened by 4 bases and J by 10 bases, with 13 bases between the two germline ends. CDR3 DNA sequence: TGTGCCAGCAGTGCTCAGGGGTTTGGAAAACTGTTTTTT. Its protein product is CASSAQGFGKLFF.

CDR3 loop: CASSPQREGPRDEQFF. DNA for the CDR3: TGTGCCAGCAGTCCTCAGCGGGAGGGCCCTCGGGATGAGCAGTTCTTC. The genes are TRBV28 and TRBJ2-1, with 10 bases aligning to TRBD2. Trimming removed 5 bases from V and 8 bases from J; junction bases left unmatched: 12. There are 16 residues in the CDR3. CDR1 is MDHEN, CDR2 SYDVKM, per germline.

This clonotype was found a few times. The chain uses TRBV6-2 or TRBV6-3 and TRBJ1-4; D gene uncertain. The germline V gene encodes CDR1 MNHEY and CDR2 SVGEGT. Trimming removed 6 bases at V and 5 bases at J, with 10 bases between. The CDR3 is 13 amino acids. This CDR3 reads CASSTLRNEKLFF. The CDR3 DNA is TGTGCCAGCAGCACCTTGCGGAATGAAAAACTGTTTTTT.

This clonotype has more than one count but fewer than ten. This chain links TRBV4-2 with TRBJ2-2, with D possibly TRBD2 on 6 matching bases. Trimming cost V 4 bases and J 3 bases, with 15 bases left between them. The CDR3 has 16 residues. Germline CDR1 LGHNA, CDR2 YNFKEQ. The chain's CDR3 is CASSRGETFHTGELFF. CDR3 nucleotide sequence: TGTGCCAGCAGCCGGGGGGAGACTTTCCACACCGGGGAGCTGTTTTTT.

This clonotype was recorded many times. V gene TRBV11-2 combines with J gene TRBJ2-3; D gene uncertain. The germline V and J ends were trimmed by 1 base and 3 bases, with 8 bases remaining between them. The CDR3 has 14 amino acids. CDR1 and CDR2 from the germline V gene are SGHAT and FQNNGV. The CDR3 bases are TGTGCCAGCAGCTTAGGCTTCAGGACAGATACGCAGTATTTT. Translating gives CASSLGFRTDTQYF.

This clonotype came up many times. V gene TRBV12-3 or TRBV12-4 combines with J gene TRBJ2-7; D is undetermined. Trimming removed 3 bases at V and 0 bases at J, with 6 bases between. CDR3 length: 13 residues. The CDR3 DNA is TGTGCCAGCAGTTTCCCAGCCTCCTACGAGCAGTACTTC. Translation: CASSFPASYEQYF.

This clonotype was seen ten or more times. The chain recombines TRBV7-2 with TRBJ2-1; no clear D gene. The V and J ends lost 5 bases and 3 bases respectively, with 8 bases between them. Germline values: CDR1 SGHTA, CDR2 FQGNSA. The CDR3 loop spans 13 amino acids. In nucleotides, the CDR3 is TGTGCCAGCAGCCCTATAATCTACAATGAGCAGTTCTTC. Its protein is CASSPIIYNEQFF.

Concerning this clonotype: One junction end does not reproduce the germline sequence, and a read error may be involved. V and J are TRBV2 and TRBJ2-1; possible D gene TRBD1, 6 bases. The germline gives CDR1 SNHLY, CDR2 FYNNEI. The CDR3 covers 12 residues. The CDR3: CASSDQGLEQLF. Here the CDR3 DNA reads TGTGCCAGCAGTGATCAGGGGCTGGAGCAGTTATTC.

This sequence joins TRBV27 and TRBJ2-1; D is perhaps TRBD1 (5 bases). The CDR3 loop spans 16 amino acids. From germline, CDR1 is MNHEY and CDR2 SMNVEV (reference sequence). Trimming shortened V by 5 bases and J by 3 bases, and 17 bases separated the two germline ends. For the CDR3, the DNA is TGTGCCAGCAGTAATATCCCTCCAGGGTACTACAATGAGCAGTTCTTC. As protein: CASSNIPPGYYNEQFF.

This clonotype was recorded many times. This sequence joins TRBV29-1 and TRBJ1-2; D gene unclear. Deletions cut 6 bases from V and 0 bases from J, with 11 bases between. Germline values: CDR1 SQVTM, CDR2 ANQGSEA. The CDR3 totals 13 residues. The CDR3 bases are TGCAGCGTCGCGGTCATATCTAACTATGGCTACACCTTC. Amino acid sequence: CSVAVISNYGYTF.

This clonotype appeared a few times. This chain connects TRBV6-2 or TRBV6-3 to TRBJ2-7; possibly TRBD1 for D (6 bases). The CDR3 is made up of 14 amino acids. V shed 2 bases and J shed 1 base, with 9 bases lying between them. CDR1 MNHEY and CDR2 SVGEGT come from the germline V gene. This CDR3 is CASSYRGQSYEQYF. The DNA for the CDR3 is TGTGCCAGCAGTTACCGAGGACAGTCCTACGAGCAGTACTTC.

This clonotype showed up many times. V and J are TRBV7-6 and TRBJ1-6, with D perhaps TRBD1 (5 bases). V was cut by 1 base and J by 6 bases, with 10 bases left in between. Germline CDR1 SGHVS, CDR2 FNYEAQ. The CDR3 runs 15 residues. CDR3 DNA: TGTGCCAGCAGCTTAGGTCAGGGCTCTAATTCACCCCTCCACTTT. Residues: CASSLGQGSNSPLHF.

This clonotype was observed at least ten times. The chain links TRBV6-2 or TRBV6-3 to TRBJ2-1, with TRBD2 identical over 9 bases. From germline, CDR1 is MNHEY and CDR2 SVGEGT. The CDR3 sequence is 19 residues long. With 4 bases clipped from V and 0 bases from J, the junction kept 13 bases outside the gene matches. The CDR3 DNA follows: TGTGCCAGCAGTTTCCGGACTAGCGCAATCATGTCCTCCTACAATGAGCAGTTCTTC. This translates into CASSFRTSAIMSSYNEQFF.

This clonotype was recorded many times. The chain combines TRBV20-1 with TRBJ1-6, with D possibly being TRBD1 (5 bases). The CDR3 is 18 residues long. Germline values: CDR1 DFQATT, CDR2 SNEGSKA (reference sequence). The germline V and J ends were trimmed by 5 bases and 0 bases, with 20 bases remaining between them. CDR3 protein: CSAEGAGGWISYNSPLHF. The CDR3 DNA sequence: TGCAGTGCTGAGGGTGCCGGGGGTTGGATCTCCTATAATTCACCCCTCCACTTT.

In its sample, this clonotype was seen a few times. J is TRBJ2-4 and V is TRBV7-9; the match to TRBD2 covers 13 bases. The germline V gene encodes CDR1 SEHNR and CDR2 FQNEAQ (reference sequence). The junction had 5 bases not matched to a gene; V was cut back by 6 bases and J by 3 bases. CDR3 length: 16 amino acids. DNA of the CDR3: TGTGCCAGCAGGGAAGGACTAGCGGGAGACAAAAACATTCAGTACTTC. Its protein is CASREGLAGDKNIQYF.

V gene TRBV10-2 combines with J gene TRBJ2-3, with 8 nucleotides matching TRBD2. Germline V gene lookup returns CDR1 WSHSY and CDR2 SAAADI. The CDR3 extends over 14 amino acids. Trimming cost V 11 bases and J 6 bases; bases outside gene matches: 13. Here the CDR3 reads CACTSGGARDTQYF. The CDR3 DNA reads as TGCGCCTGCACCTCGGGGGGGGCGCGTGATACGCAGTATTTT.